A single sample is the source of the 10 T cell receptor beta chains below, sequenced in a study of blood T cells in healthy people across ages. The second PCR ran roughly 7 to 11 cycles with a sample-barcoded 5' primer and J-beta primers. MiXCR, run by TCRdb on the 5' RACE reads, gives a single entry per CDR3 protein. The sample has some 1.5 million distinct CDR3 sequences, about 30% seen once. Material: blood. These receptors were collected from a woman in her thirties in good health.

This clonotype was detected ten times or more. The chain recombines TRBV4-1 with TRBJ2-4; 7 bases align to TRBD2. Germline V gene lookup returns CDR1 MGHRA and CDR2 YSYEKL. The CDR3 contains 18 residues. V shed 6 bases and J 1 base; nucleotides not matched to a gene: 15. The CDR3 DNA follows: TGCGCCAGCAGTCCCGGGGGGTACAGCGGTGTGGCCAAAAACATTCAGTACTTC. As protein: CASSPGGYSGVAKNIQYF.

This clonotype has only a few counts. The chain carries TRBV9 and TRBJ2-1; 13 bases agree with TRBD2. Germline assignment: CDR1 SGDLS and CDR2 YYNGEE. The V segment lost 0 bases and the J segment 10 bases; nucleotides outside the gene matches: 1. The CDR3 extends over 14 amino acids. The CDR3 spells CASSVGGLAGEQFF. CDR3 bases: TGTGCCAGCAGCGTAGGGGGACTAGCGGGGGAGCAGTTCTTC. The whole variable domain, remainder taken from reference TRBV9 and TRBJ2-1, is DSGVTQTPKHLITATGQRVTLRCSPRSGDLSVYWYQQSLDQGLQFLIQYYNGEERAKGNILERFSAQQFPDLHSELNLSSLELGDSALYFCASSVGGLAGEQFFGPGTRLTVL.

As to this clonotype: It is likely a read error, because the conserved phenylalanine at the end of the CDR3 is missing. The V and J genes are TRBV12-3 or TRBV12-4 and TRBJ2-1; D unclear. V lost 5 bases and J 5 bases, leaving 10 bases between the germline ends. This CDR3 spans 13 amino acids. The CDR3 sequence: CASSEANHNEQFC. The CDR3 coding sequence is TGTGCCAGCAGTGAGGCAAACCACAATGAGCAGTTCTGC.

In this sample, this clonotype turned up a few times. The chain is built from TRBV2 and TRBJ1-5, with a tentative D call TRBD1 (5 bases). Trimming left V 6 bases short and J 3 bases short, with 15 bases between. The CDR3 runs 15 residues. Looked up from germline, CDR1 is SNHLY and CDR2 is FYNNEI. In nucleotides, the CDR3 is TGTGCCAGCAGCACCGAGGGGCTCTCCAATCAGCCCCAGCATTTT. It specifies CASSTEGLSNQPQHF.

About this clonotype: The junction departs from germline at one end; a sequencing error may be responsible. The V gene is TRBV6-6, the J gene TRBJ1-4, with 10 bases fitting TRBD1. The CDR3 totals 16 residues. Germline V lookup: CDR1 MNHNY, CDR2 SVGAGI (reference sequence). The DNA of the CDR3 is TGTGCCAACAGTTACTCGGGTCGGGACAGGGGTGAAAAACTGTTTTTT. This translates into CANSYSGRDRGEKLFF.

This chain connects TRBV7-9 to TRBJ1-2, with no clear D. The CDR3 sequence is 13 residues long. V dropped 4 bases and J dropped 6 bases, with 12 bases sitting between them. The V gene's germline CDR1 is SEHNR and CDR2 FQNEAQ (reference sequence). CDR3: CASSYVDGDGYTF. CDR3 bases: TGTGCCAGCAGCTACGTAGACGGTGATGGCTACACCTTC. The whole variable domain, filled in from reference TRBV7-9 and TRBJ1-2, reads DTGVSQNPRHKITKRGQNVTFRCDPISEHNRLYWYRQTLGQGPEFLTYFQNEAQLEKSRLLSDRFSAERPKGSFSTLEIQRTEQGDSAMYLCASSYVDGDGYTFGSGTRLTVV.

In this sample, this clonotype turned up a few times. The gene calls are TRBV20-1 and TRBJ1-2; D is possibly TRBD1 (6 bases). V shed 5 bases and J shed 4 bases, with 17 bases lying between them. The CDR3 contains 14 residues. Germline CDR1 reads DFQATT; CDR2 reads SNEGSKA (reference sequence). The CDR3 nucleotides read TGCAGTGCTGGGCTCACCGGGACACCCTATGGCTACACCTTC. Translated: CSAGLTGTPYGYTF.

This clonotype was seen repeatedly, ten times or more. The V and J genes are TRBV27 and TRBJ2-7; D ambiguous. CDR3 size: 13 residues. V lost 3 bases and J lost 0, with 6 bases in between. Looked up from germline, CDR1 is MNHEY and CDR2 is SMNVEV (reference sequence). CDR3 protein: CASSFGRSYEQYF. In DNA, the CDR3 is TGTGCCAGCAGTTTTGGTCGCTCCTACGAGCAGTACTTC.

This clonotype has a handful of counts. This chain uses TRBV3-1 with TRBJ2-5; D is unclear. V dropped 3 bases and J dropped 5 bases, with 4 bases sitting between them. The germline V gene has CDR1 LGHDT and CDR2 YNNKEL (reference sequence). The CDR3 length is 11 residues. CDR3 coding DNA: TGTGCCAGCAGCCACGATGAGACCCAGTACTTC. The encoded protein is CASSHDETQYF.

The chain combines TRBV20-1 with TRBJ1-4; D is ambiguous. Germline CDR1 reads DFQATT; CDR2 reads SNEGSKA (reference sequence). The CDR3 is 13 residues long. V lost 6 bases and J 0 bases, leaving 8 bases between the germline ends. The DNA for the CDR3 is TGCAGTGCCCCGGTTGCAACTAATGAAAAACTGTTTTTT. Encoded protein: CSAPVATNEKLFF.